This passage covers 27 T cell receptor beta chains from one sample sequenced in a study of blood T cell repertoires in COVID-19. Using immunoSEQ multiplex PCR, the repertoire was profiled, and TCRdb retains in-frame clones only, with some absent. The sample shows roughly 52,000 clones, about 87% of them seen only once. The source material was peripheral blood. Receptors originate from a man aged 50 to 60 with acute or convalescent COVID-19.

This rearrangement joins TRBV5-6 to TRBJ2-7, with 7 bases matching TRBD1. The CDR3 length is 14 residues. J lost 3 bases, V lost 1 base, and 4 bases had no gene match. CDR1 is SGHDT, CDR2 YYEEEE, per germline. CDR3 in amino acids: CASSLPTGIYEQYF. The CDR3 nucleotides are TGTGCCAGCAGCTTGCCGACAGGGATCTACGAGCAGTACTTC. The full variable domain, in which reference TRBV5-6 and TRBJ2-7 provide the parts outside the CDR3, is DAGVTQSPTHLIKTRGQQVTLRCSPKSGHDTVSWYQQALGQGPQFIFQYYEEEERQRGNFPDRFSGHQFPNYSSELNVNALLLGDSALYLCASSLPTGIYEQYFGPGTRLTVT.

This chain connects TRBV2 to TRBJ2-7; 10 bases line up with TRBD1. The J segment lost 6 bases and the V segment lost 5 bases, leaving 7 bases of the junction unmatched. The CDR3 spans 14 residues. Germline CDR1 and CDR2: SNHLY and FYNNEI. The chain's CDR3 is CASSSRDRGGEQYF. The CDR3 nucleotides are TGTGCCAGCAGTTCCCGGGACAGGGGTGGCGAGCAGTACTTC.

This chain connects TRBV27 to TRBJ2-1; 8 bases fit TRBD2. The CDR3 covers 17 residues. Germline CDR1 and CDR2: MNHEY and SMNVEV (reference sequence). After removal of 5 bases from V and 6 bases from J, the junction contained 15 bases not matched to a gene. The CDR3 sequence is CASSQKGWTAGGNEQFF. CDR3 sequence (DNA): TGTGCCAGCAGTCAAAAGGGGTGGACCGCGGGAGGCAATGAGCAGTTCTTC.

V gene TRBV10-3 combines with J gene TRBJ1-2; 7 bases map to TRBD1. V trimming: 2 bases; J trimming: 3 bases; junction bases outside the gene matches: 3. The CDR3 extends over 14 amino acids. CDR1 and CDR2 (germline): ENHRY, SYGVKD. The CDR3 bases are TGTGCCATCAGTGAGCTTCAGGGGGACTATGGCTACACCTTC. It encodes CAISELQGDYGYTF.

The chain links TRBV2 to TRBJ2-3, with 15 bases lining up with TRBD2. J was trimmed by 5 bases and V by 5 bases; bases with no gene match: 5. This CDR3 has 16 residues. CDR1 and CDR2 from the germline V gene are SNHLY and FYNNEI. CDR3 DNA sequence: TGTGCCAGCAGTCTGGGACTAGCGGGAGGCGGAGATACGCAGTATTTT. Protein product: CASSLGLAGGGDTQYF.

This chain connects TRBV6-5 to TRBJ2-5; the D gene is possibly TRBD1 (5 bases). This CDR3 has 15 residues. Germline V gene sequence: CDR1 MNHEY, CDR2 SVGAGI. The V end lost 0 bases, the J end lost 0 bases, and 8 bases lay between the germline ends. In DNA, the CDR3 is TGTGCCAGCAGTTACTCGTACAGGCACCAAGAGACCCAGTACTTC. Translating it yields CASSYSYRHQETQYF.

This clone appeared a few times. The chain recombines TRBV7-9 with TRBJ1-4, with 7 bases lining up with TRBD1. CDR3 length: 16 residues. Germline loops: CDR1 SEHNR, CDR2 FQNEAQ (reference sequence). J gave up 2 bases and V 6 bases, and 9 bases lay outside the gene matches. The CDR3 sequence is CASSSQQGRTNEKLFF. CDR3 DNA sequence: TGTGCCAGCAGTTCCCAACAGGGGAGGACTAATGAAAAACTGTTTTTT.

The V gene is TRBV27, the J gene TRBJ1-5; D is perhaps TRBD1 (6 bases). There are 16 residues in the CDR3. With 6 bases removed from V and 3 bases from J, the gap between germline ends came to 18 bases. The germline V gene has CDR1 MNHEY and CDR2 SMNVEV (reference sequence). For the CDR3, the DNA is TGTGCCAGCAGGTTTAATTTCAGGGGAATCAATCAGCCCCAGCATTTT. As protein: CASRFNFRGINQPQHF.

V usage is TRBV24-1 and J usage is TRBJ2-7; 9 nucleotides agree with TRBD2. CDR3 length: 16 residues. Germline V gives CDR1 KGHDR, CDR2 SFDVKD. The V segment lost 4 bases and the J segment 4 bases; nucleotides outside the gene matches: 10. The CDR3 bases are TGTGCCACCAGTGAGTCCGGGACTAGCACATATTACGAGCAGTACTTC. Its protein product is CATSESGTSTYYEQYF.

The chain joins TRBV11-3 to TRBJ2-1; a weak D match, TRBD1 (5 bases). The germline V gene has CDR1 SGHNT and CDR2 YENEEA. Trimming shortened V by 6 bases and J by 6 bases, and 12 bases separated the two germline ends. This CDR3 region has 13 residues. CDR3: CASSGGARNEQFF. The CDR3 nucleotides read TGTGCCAGCAGTGGTGGGGCACGCAATGAGCAGTTCTTC.

The chain uses TRBV7-9 and TRBJ2-1, with a tentative D call TRBD2 (6 bases). Trimming took off 3 bases at V and 9 bases at J, with 18 bases between the two ends. This CDR3 contains 15 residues. Germline lookup yields CDR1 SEHNR and CDR2 FQNEAQ (reference sequence). The CDR3 here is CASSFGGTWAVEQFF. The CDR3 coding sequence is TGTGCCAGCAGCTTTGGCGGGACGTGGGCCGTTGAGCAGTTCTTC.

V usage is TRBV11-3 and J usage is TRBJ2-1, with 8 bases lining up with TRBD1. V shed 2 bases and J 4 bases; nucleotides not matched to a gene: 10. Germline V lookup: CDR1 SGHNT, CDR2 YENEEA. The CDR3 sequence is 17 residues long. The CDR3 protein is CASSLTRTGGNYNEQFF. The DNA of the CDR3 is TGTGCCAGCAGCTTAACTCGTACAGGGGGAAATTACAATGAGCAGTTCTTC. Complete variable domain (other parts from reference TRBV11-3 and TRBJ2-1): EAGVVQSPRYKIIEKKQPVAFWCNPISGHNTLYWYLQNLGQGPELLIRYENEEAVDDSQLPKDRFSAERLKGVDSTLKIQPAELGDSAVYLCASSLTRTGGNYNEQFFGPGTRLTVL.

The chain is built from TRBV28 and TRBJ2-2; 10 bases fit TRBD1. V shed 4 bases, J shed 9 bases, and the junction held 5 bases outside the gene matches. The CDR3 loop spans 14 amino acids. The germline CDR1 and CDR2 sequences are MDHEN and SYDVKM. CDR3 in DNA: TGTGCCAGCAGTTCCCGGACAGGGGGTTGGGAGCTGTTTTTT. Its protein product is CASSSRTGGWELFF.

The rearrangement joins TRBV19 to TRBJ2-3; possible D gene TRBD2, 6 bases. The length of the CDR3 is 11 residues. In germline, CDR1 is LNHDA, CDR2 SQIVND (reference sequence). V was pared by 10 bases and J by 7 bases, with 12 bases between. Here the CDR3 reads CATLRGNTQYF. CDR3 bases: TGTGCCACCCTTCGGGGGAATACGCAGTATTTT.

The chain couples TRBV19 to TRBJ2-5; D is possibly TRBD2 (6 bases). Germline-derived CDR1 and CDR2 are LNHDA and SQIVND (reference sequence). The CDR3 is 13 residues long. The germline V and J ends were trimmed by 6 bases and 2 bases, with 10 bases remaining between them. CDR3 residues: CASSLGLQETQYF. The CDR3 DNA reads TGTGCCAGTAGCCTGGGACTTCAAGAGACCCAGTACTTC.

The chain has TRBV19 and TRBJ1-2, with TRBD1 matching 9 bases. Trimming at V came to 4 bases and at J to 4 bases, leaving 7 bases not matched to a gene. This CDR3 region has 15 residues. The germline V gene encodes CDR1 LNHDA and CDR2 SQIVND (reference sequence). The CDR3 sequence: CASSTGQGLFYGYTF. The DNA of the CDR3 is TGTGCCAGTAGTACCGGACAGGGGCTTTTCTATGGCTACACCTTC.

Written as DNA, the CDR3 is TGTGCCAGCAGCTTAAGGGACAGTGGGACTGAAGCTTTCTTT. Translated, it gives CASSLRDSGTEAFF. This chain links TRBV7-9 with TRBJ1-1; 7 bases line up with TRBD1. This CDR3 is built from 14 residues. V lost 2 bases, J lost 5 bases, and 5 bases stayed unmatched. Germline V CDR1 and CDR2: SEHNR, FQNEAQ (reference sequence). Variable domain in full (rest from reference TRBV7-9 and TRBJ1-1): DTGVSQNPRHKITKRGQNVTFRCDPISEHNRLYWYRQTLGQGPEFLTYFQNEAQLEKSRLLSDRFSAERPKGSFSTLEIQRTEQGDSAMYLCASSLRDSGTEAFFGQGTRLTVV.

V is TRBV18 and J is TRBJ1-3; no definite D call. The germline V and J ends were trimmed by 0 bases and 0 bases, with 6 bases remaining between them. Looked up from germline, CDR1 is KGHSH and CDR2 is LQKENI. There are 15 residues in the CDR3. CDR3 in DNA: TGTGCCAGCTCACCACCGTCTTCCTCTGGAAACACCATATATTTT. It encodes CASSPPSSSGNTIYF. The variable domain in full, with the rest retrieved from reference TRBV18 and TRBJ1-3, is NAGVMQNPRHLVRRRGQEARLRCSPMKGHSHVYWYRQLPEEGLKFMVYLQKENIIDESGMPKERFSAEFPKEGPSILRIQQVVRGDSAAYFCASSPPSSSGNTIYFGEGSWLTVV.

The chain has TRBV28 and TRBJ1-6, with unresolved D. CDR3 length: 14 residues. Germline V lookup: CDR1 MDHEN, CDR2 SYDVKM. V was shortened by 3 bases and J by 14 bases, with 17 bases between the two germline ends. The CDR3 DNA is TGTGCCAGCAGTTTTGAGCTGGATCCCGCGGCCCTCCACTTT. Its protein product is CASSFELDPAALHF.

The rearrangement links TRBV6-5 to TRBJ1-6, with a tentative D call TRBD1 (6 bases). Trimming shortened V by 6 bases and J by 7 bases, and 16 bases separated the two germline ends. The CDR3 has 15 residues. Germline V gives CDR1 MNHEY, CDR2 SVGAGI. CDR3 DNA sequence: TGTGCCAGCAGCCCCGCACAGGGCGGCAATTCACCCCTCCACTTT. Residues: CASSPAQGGNSPLHF.

The rearrangement joins TRBV12-3 or TRBV12-4 to TRBJ1-2; 8 bases map to TRBD1. The J segment lost 8 bases and the V segment lost 6 bases, leaving 5 bases of the junction unmatched. CDR3 length equals 12 residues. In DNA form, the CDR3 reads TGTGCCAGCAGCCGGGACAGGAGCGGCTACACCTTC. Protein product: CASSRDRSGYTF.

The chain employs TRBV4-1 and TRBJ2-7; a possible D gene is TRBD2 (5 bases). Trimming pared 6 bases from V and 6 bases from J, leaving 12 bases between. The CDR3 is 12 residues long. The germline CDR1 and CDR2 sequences are MGHRA and YSYEKL. The CDR3 reads CASSQNGVEQYF. The CDR3 bases are TGCGCCAGCAGTCAAAACGGGGTCGAGCAGTACTTC.

This chain uses TRBV27 with TRBJ2-2, with D tentatively TRBD1 (6 bases). The CDR3 is 17 amino acids. V dropped 4 bases and J dropped 4 bases, with 19 bases sitting between them. CDR1 MNHEY and CDR2 SMNVEV come from the germline V gene (reference sequence). The CDR3 nucleotides read TGTGCCAGCAGTTGGTCCTCCCCGGGACAACTCACCGGGGAGCTGTTTTTT. It is translated as CASSWSSPGQLTGELFF.

V gene TRBV12-3 or TRBV12-4 combines with J gene TRBJ1-4; TRBD1 matches 8 bases. V lost 5 bases, J lost 11 bases, and 4 bases stayed unmatched. The CDR3 sequence is 12 residues long. The CDR3 region is CASSPRGQKLFF. CDR3 DNA sequence: TGTGCCAGCAGTCCCAGGGGGCAGAAACTGTTTTTT.

The CDR3 DNA sequence: TGTGCCAGCAGCTTAGGACTAGCGGGAGCGGCTTACGAGCAGTACTTC. Its protein is CASSLGLAGAAYEQYF. V usage is TRBV11-3 and J usage is TRBJ2-7; 12 bases line up with TRBD2. This CDR3 comprises 16 residues. CDR1 is SGHNT and CDR2 is YENEEA in the germline V gene. Losses at the gene ends were 1 base for V and 4 bases for J; bases not matched to a gene: 5.

V usage is TRBV19 and J usage is TRBJ1-6; TRBD1 aligns across 10 bases. This CDR3 has 15 residues. In germline, CDR1 is LNHDA, CDR2 SQIVND (reference sequence). V lost 5 bases to trimming and J lost 9 bases; unmatched junction nucleotides: 7. CDR3 region: CASSLRQGAGSPLHF. The DNA for the CDR3 is TGTGCCAGTAGTTTAAGACAGGGGGCTGGTTCACCCCTCCACTTT.

The chain links TRBV6-5 to TRBJ1-5; D is unclear. From germline, CDR1 is MNHEY and CDR2 SVGAGI. The CDR3 contains 13 residues. The germline V and J ends were trimmed by 8 bases and 6 bases, with 14 bases remaining between them. CDR3 in DNA: TGTGCCAGCTGGAGGAGCTGGGGTCAGCCCCAGCATTTT. It translates to CASWRSWGQPQHF.